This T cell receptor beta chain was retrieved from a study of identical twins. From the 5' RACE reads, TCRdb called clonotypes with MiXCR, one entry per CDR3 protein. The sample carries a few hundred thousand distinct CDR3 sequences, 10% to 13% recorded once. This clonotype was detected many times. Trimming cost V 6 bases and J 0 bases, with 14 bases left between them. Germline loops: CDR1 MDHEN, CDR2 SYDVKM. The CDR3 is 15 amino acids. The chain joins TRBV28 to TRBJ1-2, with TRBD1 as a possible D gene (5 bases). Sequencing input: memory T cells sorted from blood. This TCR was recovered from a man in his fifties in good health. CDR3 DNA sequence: TGTGCCAGCAGCGACGGGACCAGAGCTAACTATGGCTACACCTTC. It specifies CASSDGTRANYGYTF.